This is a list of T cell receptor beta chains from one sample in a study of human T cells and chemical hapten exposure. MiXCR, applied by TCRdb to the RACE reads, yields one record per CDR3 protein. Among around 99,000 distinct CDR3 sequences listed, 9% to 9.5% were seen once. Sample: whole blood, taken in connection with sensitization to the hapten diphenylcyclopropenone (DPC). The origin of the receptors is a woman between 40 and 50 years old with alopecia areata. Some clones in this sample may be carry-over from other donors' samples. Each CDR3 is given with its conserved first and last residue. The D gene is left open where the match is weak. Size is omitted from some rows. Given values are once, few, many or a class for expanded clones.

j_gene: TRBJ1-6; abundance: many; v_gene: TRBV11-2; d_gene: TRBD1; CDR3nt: TGTGCCAGCAGTGCGCCGGGACAGGGGAGACCCCTCCACTTT; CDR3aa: CASSAPGQGRPLHF
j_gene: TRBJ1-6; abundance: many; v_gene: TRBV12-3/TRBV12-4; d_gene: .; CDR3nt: TGTGCCAGCAGTTTCAGGGTCGCGGGGGGATATTCACCCCTCCACTTT; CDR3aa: CASSFRVAGGYSPLHF
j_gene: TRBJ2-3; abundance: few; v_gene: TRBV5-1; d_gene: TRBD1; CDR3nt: TGCGCCAGCAGCTTGGGGGCCGGGACAGGGGTCGCAGATACGCAGTATTTT; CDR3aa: CASSLGAGTGVADTQYF
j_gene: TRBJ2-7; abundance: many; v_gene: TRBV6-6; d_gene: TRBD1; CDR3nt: TGTGCCAGCAGGACAGGGCTTGCGTCCTACGAGCAGTACTTC; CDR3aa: CASRTGLASYEQYF
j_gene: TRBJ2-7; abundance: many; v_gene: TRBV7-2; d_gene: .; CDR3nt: TGTGCCAGCAGCCCGGGTTTAGGCTACGAGCAGTACTTC; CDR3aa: CASSPGLGYEQYF
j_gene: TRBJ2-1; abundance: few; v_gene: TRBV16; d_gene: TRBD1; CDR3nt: TGTGCCAGCAGCCAATCTGGGCAGGGGGAGAGTGAGCAGTTCTTC; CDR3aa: CASSQSGQGESEQFF
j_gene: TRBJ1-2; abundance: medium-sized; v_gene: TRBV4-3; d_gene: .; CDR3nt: TGCGCCAGCAGCCAAGAGAGAGGGTATGGCTACACCTTC; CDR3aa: CASSQERGYGYTF
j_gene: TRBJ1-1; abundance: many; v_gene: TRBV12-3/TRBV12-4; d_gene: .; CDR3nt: TGTGCCAGCACTAATCAGGGGAACACTGAAGCTTTCTTT; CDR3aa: CASTNQGNTEAFF
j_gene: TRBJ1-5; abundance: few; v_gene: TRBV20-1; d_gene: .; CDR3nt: TGCAGTGCTAGAGGGGGGTTGTCGACAGGCCAGGAAAGGCAGCCCCAGCATTTT; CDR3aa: CSARGGLSTGQERQPQHF
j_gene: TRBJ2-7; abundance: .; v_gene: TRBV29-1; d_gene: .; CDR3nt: TGCAGCGTTGAAGACGGTAAGGCAGGGCTTTACGAGCAGTACTTC; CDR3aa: CSVEDGKAGLYEQYF
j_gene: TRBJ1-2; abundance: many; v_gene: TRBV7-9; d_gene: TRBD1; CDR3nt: TGTGCCAGCTCAAGGACAGGGGATGAAAGGGGCTACACCTTC; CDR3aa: CASSRTGDERGYTF
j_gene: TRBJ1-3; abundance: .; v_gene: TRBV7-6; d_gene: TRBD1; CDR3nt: TGTGCCAGCAGCTTGGGACAGGGCTTTGGAAACACCATATATTTT; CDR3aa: CASSLGQGFGNTIYF
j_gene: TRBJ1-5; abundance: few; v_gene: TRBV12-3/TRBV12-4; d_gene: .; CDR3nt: TGTGCCAGCAGTTGGGGGGAAGATCAGCCCCAGCATTTT; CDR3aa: CASSWGEDQPQHF
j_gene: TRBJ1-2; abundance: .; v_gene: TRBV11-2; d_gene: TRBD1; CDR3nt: TGTGCCAGCAGCACCGGGACAGGGGTCTACACCTTC; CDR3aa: CASSTGTGVYTF
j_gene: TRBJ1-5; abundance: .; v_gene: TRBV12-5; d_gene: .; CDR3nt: TGTGCTAGTGCCCAAAGGAGCAATCAGCCCCAGCATTTT; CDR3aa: CASAQRSNQPQHF
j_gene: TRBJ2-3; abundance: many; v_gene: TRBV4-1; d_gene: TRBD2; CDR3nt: TGCGCCAGCAGCCTCAGCGGGGGGGCCATTGATACGCAGTATTTT; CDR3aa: CASSLSGGAIDTQYF
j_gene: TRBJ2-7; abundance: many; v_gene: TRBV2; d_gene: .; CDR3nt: TGTGCCAGCAGTGTTAGGTACGAGCAGTACTTC; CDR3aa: CASSVRYEQYF
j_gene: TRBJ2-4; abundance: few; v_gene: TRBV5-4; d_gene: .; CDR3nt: TGTGCCAGCAGCCCGACCGTCGCCAAAAACATTCAGTACTTC; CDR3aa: CASSPTVAKNIQYF
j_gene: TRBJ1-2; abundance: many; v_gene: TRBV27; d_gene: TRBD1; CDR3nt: TGTGCCAGCAGTCTAACCGGGACAGGGGATGGCTACACCTTC; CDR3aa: CASSLTGTGDGYTF
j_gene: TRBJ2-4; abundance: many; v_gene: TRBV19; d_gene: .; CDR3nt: TGTGCCAGTAGTATATGGGAGAGAGACATTCAGTACTTC; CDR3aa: CASSIWERDIQYF
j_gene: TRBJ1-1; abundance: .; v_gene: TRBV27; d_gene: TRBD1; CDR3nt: TGTGCCAGCAGTAGGAGGGACAGGGGCCACACTGAAGCTTTCTTT; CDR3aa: CASSRRDRGHTEAFF
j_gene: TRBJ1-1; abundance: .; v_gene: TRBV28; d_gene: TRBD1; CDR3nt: TGTGCCAGCAGCTCCTCGCGCTCAGGGGGCGCGAACACTGAAGCTTTCTTT; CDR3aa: CASSSSRSGGANTEAFF
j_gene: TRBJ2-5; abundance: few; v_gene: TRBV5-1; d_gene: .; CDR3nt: TGCGCCAGCAGCTTAAGGCGGGGAAACCAAGAGACCCAGTACTTC; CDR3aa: CASSLRRGNQETQYF
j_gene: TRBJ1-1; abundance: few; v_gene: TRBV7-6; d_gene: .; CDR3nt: TGTGCCAGCAGCTTAGCCCTTGGGGCAGAAACTATGAACACTGAAGCTTTCTTT; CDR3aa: CASSLALGAETMNTEAFF